This record looks at one TCR beta chain sequence and its context. The record originates from a study of blood T cell repertoires in COVID-19. As processed by the authors: Counts of nucleated cells, estimated from reference gene primer amplification, were obtained. The data were produced by immunoSEQ multiplex PCR, yet TCRdb's version contains in-frame clones alone and is incomplete. That table supplies the V and J calls and clone size; D and trimming were determined from the DNA. The profile shows tens of thousands of clones, approximately 80% of them singletons. The specimen sequenced was peripheral blood. This clonotype was sampled from a woman aged 60-75 years with acute or convalescent COVID-19.

The CDR3 nucleotides are TGTGCCAGCAGCGTTAGCGTTAGTGAGCAGTTCTTC. It translates to CASSVSVSEQFF. V usage is TRBV9 and J usage is TRBJ2-1; tentatively, D is TRBD2 (5 bases). The CDR3 is made up of 12 amino acids. Germline V gene data show CDR1 as SGDLS and CDR2 as YYNGEE. Trimming cost V 2 bases and J 9 bases, with 9 bases left between them.